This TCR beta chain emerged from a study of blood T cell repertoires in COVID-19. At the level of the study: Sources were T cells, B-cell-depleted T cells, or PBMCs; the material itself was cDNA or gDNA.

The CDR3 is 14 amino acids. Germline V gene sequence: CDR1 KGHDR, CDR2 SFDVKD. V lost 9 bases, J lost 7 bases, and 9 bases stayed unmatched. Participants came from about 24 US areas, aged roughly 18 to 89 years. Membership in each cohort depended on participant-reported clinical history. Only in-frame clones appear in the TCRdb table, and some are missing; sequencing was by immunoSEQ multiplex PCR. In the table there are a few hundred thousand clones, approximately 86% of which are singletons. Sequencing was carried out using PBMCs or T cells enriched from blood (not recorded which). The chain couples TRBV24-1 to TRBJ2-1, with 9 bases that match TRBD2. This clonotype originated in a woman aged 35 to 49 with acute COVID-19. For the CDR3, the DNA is TGTGCCACCCAAGGGACTAGCATAGGAAATGAGCAGTTCTTC. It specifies CATQGTSIGNEQFF.